This paragraph covers one T cell receptor beta chain sequence. As yet, its antigen is unknown. The data are from a study of cytomegalovirus exposure and HLA in healthy donors. The CDR3 length is 16 residues. Study conclusions and caveats: It was likely that a cluster of highly shared sequence variants was a sequencing artifact. Some V segments, including TRBV6-2 and TRBV6-3, were excluded as indistinguishable.

With 60 Vbeta and 13 Jbeta primers, the PCR was carried out. This table comes from immunoSEQ multiplex PCR, and its TCRdb copy is limited to in-frame clones, with some not included. The table shows 90,000 to 140,000 clones, with about 80% occurring only once. This TCR was sampled from a man aged 30 to 45 in good health and CMV-seronegative. The sample comprised PBMCs. J is TRBJ2-3 and V is TRBV12-2; the table's D call TRBD2 went unverified against the DNA. TRBV12-2 is given as a pseudogene. The CDR3 region is CASRLAGRTNTDTQYF. DNA of the CDR3: TGTGCAAGTCGCTTAGCGGGACGGACTAATACAGATACGCAGTATTTT.